The rows below give T cell receptor beta chains drawn from one sample of a study of T-cell memory formation after mild COVID-19. One entry per CDR3 protein, called by TCRdb with MiXCR from the 5' RACE reads. Seen here are around 510,000 distinct CDR3 sequences, less than 25% observed once, and the top ten hold roughly 9.1%. Material for sequencing was PBMCs or a T cell subset sorted from them (not recorded which). The receptors stem from an adult woman who had mild COVID-19 (a few samples of this study predate the infection). Cell type and time point are not known. CDR3s include the opening cysteine and the closing phenylalanine or tryptophan. A D gene is named only where the DNA matches it firmly. Only part of the rows carry a size: once, few, many, or a class if the clone is expanded.

J gene,D gene,V gene,clone size,CDR3 protein,CDR3 DNA
TRBJ1-2,TRBD1,TRBV12-3/TRBV12-4,once,CASRPTGANYGYTF,TGTGCCAGCAGACCGACAGGGGCAAACTATGGCTACACCTTC
TRBJ2-7,TRBD1,TRBV27,.,CASSQPRILRDSASYEQYF,TGTGCCAGCAGTCAGCCACGAATCCTACGGGACAGTGCTTCCTACGAGCAGTACTTC
TRBJ1-5,.,TRBV2,few,CASKNQDSSNQPQHF,TGTGCCAGCAAGAATCAGGACTCCTCCAATCAGCCCCAGCATTTT
TRBJ1-1,.,TRBV12-3/TRBV12-4,.,CASSFQGFTEAFF,TGTGCCAGCAGTTTCCAGGGATTCACTGAAGCTTTCTTT
TRBJ2-5,TRBD1,TRBV7-2,few,CASSRTGVQETQYF,TGTGCCAGCAGCAGGACAGGGGTTCAAGAGACCCAGTACTTC
TRBJ2-2,.,TRBV29-1,.,CSVGEPSSPGELFF,TGCAGCGTTGGGGAGCCATCCAGTCCCGGGGAGCTGTTTTTT
TRBJ1-5,.,TRBV15,.,CATSRDENRRANQPQHF,TGTGCCACCAGCAGAGATGAAAATAGGAGGGCCAATCAGCCCCAGCATTTT
TRBJ2-2,TRBD2,TRBV24-1,few,CATSDSGTSGRATGELFF,TGTGCCACCAGTGACTCCGGGACTAGCGGGAGGGCCACCGGGGAGCTGTTTTTT
TRBJ2-5,.,TRBV7-7,.,CASSTYRAETQYF,TGTGCCAGCAGCACGTACAGGGCAGAGACCCAGTACTTC
TRBJ2-1,.,TRBV7-9,.,CASSHTGTNAEQFF,TGTGCCAGCAGCCATACAGGGACCAATGCGGAGCAGTTCTTC
TRBJ2-3,.,TRBV18,many,CASSPSDTQYF,TGTGCCAGCTCACCGTCAGATACGCAGTATTTT
TRBJ2-7,.,TRBV29-1,.,CSAQSSRDEQYF,TGCAGCGCCCAGTCGTCCCGGGACGAGCAGTACTTC
TRBJ2-1,TRBD2,TRBV6-2/TRBV6-3,few,CASTNGAGAYNEQFF,TGTGCCAGCACCAACGGAGCGGGAGCCTACAATGAGCAGTTCTTC
TRBJ2-7,.,TRBV12-3/TRBV12-4,few,CASSLGDHIYEQYF,TGTGCCAGCAGTTTAGGGGACCATATCTACGAGCAGTACTTC
TRBJ2-5,TRBD2,TRBV20-1,.,CSAQSLREGQAQYF,TGCAGTGCTCAGAGCTTGCGGGAGGGTCAAGCCCAGTACTTC
TRBJ1-2,.,TRBV4-3,.,CASSQAAERVYGYTF,TGCGCCAGCAGCCAAGCGGCTGAGAGAGTCTATGGCTACACCTTC
TRBJ2-1,TRBD1,TRBV5-1,many,CASSLLTGVRLTTNEQFF,TGCGCCAGCAGCTTGCTAACAGGGGTCCGACTGACTACCAATGAGCAGTTCTTC
TRBJ2-1,TRBD2,TRBV7-6,few,CASSKAGAYNEQFF,TGTGCCAGCAGCAAAGCGGGAGCCTACAATGAGCAGTTCTTC
TRBJ2-6,.,TRBV7-9,.,CASRGVRPSGANVLTF,TGTGCCAGCAGAGGCGTTCGACCCTCTGGGGCCAACGTCCTGACTTTC
TRBJ2-5,.,TRBV7-2,many,CASSLARETQYF,TGCGCCAGCAGCTTGGCAAGGGAGACCCAGTACTTC
TRBJ2-5,.,TRBV5-5,.,CASSLAENGWETQYF,TGTGCCAGCAGCTTGGCCGAGAACGGGTGGGAGACCCAGTACTTC
TRBJ2-3,.,TRBV4-2,few,CASSQEVGLPDTQYF,TGTGCCAGCAGCCAAGAAGTCGGGCTTCCAGATACGCAGTATTTT
TRBJ2-3,TRBD2,TRBV5-5,.,CASSLWGGGPTDTQYF,TGTGCCAGCAGCTTGTGGGGCGGGGGGCCCACAGATACGCAGTATTTT
TRBJ1-4,.,TRBV6-2/TRBV6-3,.,CASRGLNEKLFF,TGTGCCAGCAGGGGCCTTAATGAAAAACTGTTTTTT
TRBJ2-7,TRBD2,TRBV12-3/TRBV12-4,.,CASTDSSGGSYEQYF,TGTGCCAGCACTGATTCTAGCGGGGGCTCCTACGAGCAGTACTTC
TRBJ2-1,.,TRBV12-3/TRBV12-4,.,CASSSATDYNEQFF,TGTGCCAGCAGTTCCGCCACAGATTACAATGAGCAGTTCTTC
TRBJ2-2,.,TRBV11-2,.,CASSLEWLNTGELFF,TGTGCCAGCAGCTTAGAGTGGTTGAACACCGGGGAGCTGTTTTTT
TRBJ1-5,.,TRBV7-2,.,CASSPRPNQPQHF,TGTGCCAGCAGCCCCCGACCGAATCAGCCCCAGCATTTT
TRBJ2-1,TRBD1,TRBV5-1,few,CASSITGDNEQFF,TGCGCCAGCAGCATAACAGGGGACAATGAGCAGTTCTTC
TRBJ1-6,.,TRBV11-2,few,CASSLVGPPTHF,TGTGCCAGCAGCTTAGTTGGGCCGCCTACACACTTT
TRBJ1-2,TRBD1,TRBV7-2,.,CASSFRDRRGYTF,TGTGCCAGCAGCTTCCGGGACAGGAGGGGCTACACCTTC
TRBJ2-2,TRBD2,TRBV5-4,few,CASSHKLAANTGELFF,TGTGCCAGCAGCCACAAGCTAGCGGCGAACACCGGGGAGCTGTTTTTT